This T cell receptor (beta chain) is drawn from a study of beta chain features in type 1 diabetes. Whole-study results and caveats: All four CD4+ subsets of Type 1 diabetes patients contained TCRB CDR3s that were moderately but significantly shorter. Possible PCR preference for shorter templates applied equally to patients and controls. Patients' naive, central memory and Treg TCRB repertoires seemed closer to one another than those of healthy donors. VDJ junctions sequenced from type 1 diabetes patients showed fewer insertions and more deletions.

Worth noting for this clone: Its antigen remains unidentified.

Averaging around 110 mL, one heparinised blood draw was given by each donor. Germline lookup yields CDR1 SGHDN and CDR2 FVKESK. There are 16 residues in the CDR3. Trimming left V 3 bases short and J 1 base short, with 13 bases between. The entirety of the isolated RNA underwent reverse transcription, so expressed TCRB transcripts were sequenced. TCRdb's copy holds only in-frame clones and misses some; the assay was immunoSEQ multiplex PCR. The data hold 250,000 to 350,000 clones, with over 11% observed a single time. The clonotype was recovered from a young man with type 1 diabetes. Source material: naive CD4+ T cells from blood. The V call is TRBV14, the J call TRBJ2-1, with D unclear. Here the CDR3 DNA reads TGTGCCAGCAGCCAGGTAGGAGAGAGGTCCTACAATGAGCAGTTCTTC. It specifies CASSQVGERSYNEQFF.